The 19 T cell receptor beta chains reported below all come from one sample, sequenced in a study of PD-1 blockade in classical Hodgkin lymphoma. Every patient relapsed after autologous stem cell transplantation, and brentuximab vedotin exposure varied. Assay: immunoSEQ multiplex PCR; the TCRdb copy retains only in-frame clones and omits some. The sample yields 47,000 or so clones, around 66% seen once. Sequencing used peripheral blood mononuclear cells (PBMCs), obtained at baseline. All receptors come from a human donor with classical Hodgkin lymphoma.

The rearrangement uses TRBV6-1 and TRBJ1-2; 10 bases match TRBD1. Germline loops: CDR1 MNHNS, CDR2 SASEGT. Losses at the gene ends were 8 bases for V and 8 bases for J; bases not matched to a gene: 11. The CDR3 extends over 14 amino acids. CDR3 DNA: TGTGCCAGCCGATGGACAGGGGGTGCTCAGGGCTACACCTTC. Encoded protein: CASRWTGGAQGYTF.

J is TRBJ1-1 and V is TRBV4-1; 8 bases align to TRBD1. Germline V gene data show CDR1 as MGHRA and CDR2 as YSYEKL. Trimming cost V 0 bases and J 11 bases; bases outside gene matches: 5. The CDR3 covers 13 residues. The DNA for the CDR3 is TGCGCCAGCAGCCAAGAATGGAGGACAGGGGCTTTCTTT. It translates to CASSQEWRTGAFF.

As regards this clone: At the DNA level, this CDR3 is encoded by other sequences in the same sample as well. This chain joins TRBV27 and TRBJ2-1, with 8 bases matching TRBD2. Looked up from germline, CDR1 is MNHEY and CDR2 is SMNVEV (reference sequence). After removal of 4 bases from V and 4 bases from J, the junction contained 12 bases not matched to a gene. The CDR3 contains 17 residues. The CDR3 is CASSSTPGRGPYNEQFF. DNA for the CDR3: TGTGCCAGCAGTTCGACGCCCGGGAGGGGTCCGTACAATGAGCAGTTCTTC.

J is TRBJ1-1 and V is TRBV5-5, with no clear D. Germline V lookup: CDR1 SGHKS, CDR2 YYEKEE (reference sequence). CDR3 size: 13 residues. V lost 3 bases and J 6 bases, leaving 12 bases between the germline ends. CDR3 protein: CASSSPGKPEAFF. CDR3 DNA: TGTGCCAGCAGCTCCCCCGGGAAACCTGAAGCTTTCTTT.

The chain links TRBV28 to TRBJ1-6; 7 nucleotides line up with TRBD1. Trimming cost V 10 bases and J 7 bases; bases outside gene matches: 10. CDR1 MDHEN and CDR2 SYDVKM come from the germline V gene. This CDR3 is built from 14 residues. CDR3 residues: CAIQGGKGNSPLHF. In DNA form, the CDR3 reads TGTGCCATCCAGGGGGGGAAGGGGAATTCACCCCTCCACTTT.

V gene TRBV5-1 combines with J gene TRBJ2-5; D call uncertain. This CDR3 is 13 amino acids long. Germline V gene sequence: CDR1 SGHRS, CDR2 YFSETQ. The germline V and J ends were trimmed by 5 bases and 1 base, with 9 bases remaining between them. CDR3 bases: TGCGCCAGCAGGCTTCGTCCCCAAGAGACCCAGTACTTC. Its protein is CASRLRPQETQYF.

This clone was detected once. This chain joins TRBV2 and TRBJ1-6; no clear D. This CDR3 contains 14 residues. Germline V gene data show CDR1 as SNHLY and CDR2 as FYNNEI. V lost 6 bases and J lost 6, with 12 bases in between. DNA for the CDR3: TGTGCCAGCAGCCCCGGACGAGTTAATTCACCCCTCCACTTT. The encoded protein is CASSPGRVNSPLHF. The variable domain in full, with the rest retrieved from reference TRBV2 and TRBJ1-6, is EPEVTQTPSHQVTQMGQEVILRCVPISNHLYFYWYRQILGQKVEFLVSFYNNEISEKSEIFDDQFSVERPDGSNFTLKIRSTKLEDSAMYFCASSPGRVNSPLHFGNGTRLTVT.

The gene calls are TRBV30 and TRBJ2-1, with D unresolved. CDR1 GTSNPN and CDR2 SVGIG come from the germline V gene (reference sequence). The CDR3 totals 15 residues. V was shortened by 0 bases and J by 2 bases, with 11 bases between the two germline ends. The CDR3: CAWSVQIGTYNEQFF. CDR3 bases: TGTGCCTGGAGTGTACAAATAGGGACCTACAATGAGCAGTTCTTC.

The rearrangement uses TRBV4-2 and TRBJ2-7, with 7 positions matching TRBD2. Germline V gives CDR1 LGHNA, CDR2 YNFKEQ. With 1 base clipped from V and 3 bases from J, the junction kept 9 bases outside the gene matches. This CDR3 comprises 16 residues. In nucleotides, the CDR3 is TGTGCCAGCAGCCAAGTAGGACTAGGAGAGGGCTACGAGCAGTACTTC. Its protein product is CASSQVGLGEGYEQYF.

CDR3: CASTLNPQGMGGYTF. The CDR3 coding sequence is TGTGCCAGCACCCTTAACCCACAGGGAATGGGCGGCTACACCTTC. The rearrangement links TRBV28 to TRBJ1-2; D may be TRBD1 (6 bases). V was trimmed by 7 bases and J by 8 bases, leaving 23 bases between them. CDR3 length: 15 amino acids. In germline, CDR1 is MDHEN, CDR2 SYDVKM.

The genes are TRBV10-1 and TRBJ2-7; D may be TRBD1 (5 bases). The CDR3 consists of 13 residues. Per the germline V gene, CDR1 is WNHNN and CDR2 is SYGVQD (reference sequence). Trimming pared 6 bases from V and 5 bases from J, leaving 14 bases between. The CDR3: CASSAVDRNEQYF. The CDR3 coding sequence is TGCGCCAGCAGCGCGGTAGACAGAAACGAGCAGTACTTC.

This chain joins TRBV6-1 and TRBJ2-1; tentative D call: TRBD2 (5 bases). Germline values: CDR1 MNHNS, CDR2 SASEGT. The CDR3 runs to 13 residues. Trimming cost V 2 bases and J 9 bases, with 11 bases left between them. CDR3 nucleotide sequence: TGTGCCAGCAGTGAATCCGGGGATGGTGAGCAGTTCTTC. This codes for CASSESGDGEQFF.

This rearrangement joins TRBV18 to TRBJ1-2, with D possibly being TRBD1 (5 bases). The germline gives CDR1 KGHSH, CDR2 LQKENI. V lost 2 bases, J lost 1 base, and 11 bases lay in between. The CDR3 runs to 15 residues. This CDR3 is CASSPTGTVNYGYTF. Here the CDR3 DNA reads TGTGCCAGCTCACCAACCGGGACTGTTAACTATGGCTACACCTTC.

The chain links TRBV30 to TRBJ1-2; 9 nucleotides agree with TRBD1. CDR1 and CDR2 (germline): GTSNPN, SVGIG (reference sequence). Germline trimming cut 2 bases from V and 4 bases from J; bases unmatched to any gene: 11. The CDR3 has 16 amino acids. The CDR3 loop reads CAWSFPPGQGIYGYTF. The CDR3 region has the DNA TGTGCCTGGAGTTTCCCCCCCGGACAGGGGATCTATGGCTACACCTTC.

Only one count was recorded for this clone. This chain joins TRBV7-9 and TRBJ1-5; D is possibly TRBD1 (5 bases). V was pared by 3 bases and J by 6 bases, with 12 bases between. The germline V gene has CDR1 SEHNR and CDR2 FQNEAQ (reference sequence). The CDR3 spans 14 residues. The CDR3 spells CASSFSAGGQPQHF. CDR3 sequence (DNA): TGTGCCAGCAGCTTTAGTGCCGGGGGTCAGCCCCAGCATTTT. Supplemented by reference TRBV7-9 and TRBJ1-5, the full variable domain reads DTGVSQNPRHKITKRGQNVTFRCDPISEHNRLYWYRQTLGQGPEFLTYFQNEAQLEKSRLLSDRFSAERPKGSFSTLEIQRTEQGDSAMYLCASSFSAGGQPQHFGDGTRLSIL.

This clone was seen a handful of times. CDR3 in DNA: TGTGCCAGCAGTCTCGACAGGAGCTCCTACAATGAGCAGTTCTTC. It yields the protein CASSLDRSSYNEQFF. The chain links TRBV11-3 to TRBJ2-1, with a possible D match to TRBD1 (6 bases). The germline V gene encodes CDR1 SGHNT and CDR2 YENEEA. Trimming removed 6 bases from V and 0 bases from J, with 12 bases in between. The CDR3 consists of 15 residues.

The V and J genes are TRBV7-8 and TRBJ1-1; D is unresolved. The ends were cut back, 1 base at V and 2 bases at J, with 5 bases in the middle. Germline loops: CDR1 SGHVS, CDR2 FQNEAQ. This CDR3 has 13 amino acids. In nucleotides, the CDR3 is TGTGCCAGCAGCTTAGGACGCAACACTGAAGCTTTCTTT. Protein: CASSLGRNTEAFF.

The chain employs TRBV5-1 and TRBJ2-1, with a possible D match to TRBD2 (5 bases). Deletions cut 0 bases from V and 6 bases from J, with 16 bases between. Germline CDR1 reads SGHRS; CDR2 reads YFSETQ. This CDR3 is 16 amino acids long. The CDR3 DNA reads as TGCGCCAGCAGCTTGGGGGCTTACCCCGAGGGCAATGAGCAGTTCTTC. It is translated as CASSLGAYPEGNEQFF.

In this sample, this clone turned up once. The chain has TRBV7-6 and TRBJ1-6; D gene unclear. Trimming shortened V by 3 bases and J by 9 bases, and 12 bases separated the two germline ends. Germline V gene lookup returns CDR1 SGHVS and CDR2 FNYEAQ. The CDR3 contains 14 residues. DNA of the CDR3: TGTGCCAGCAGCTTCGGCGGGCTTGGTTCACCCCTCCACTTT. This gives the protein CASSFGGLGSPLHF.